This T cell receptor (beta chain) originates from a study of T cell repertoires in cytomegalovirus infection. Study overall: Selection of CMV epitopes for the study included recently identified HLA-C-restricted and well-studied HLA-B-restricted ones. In public TCR beta signatures, there were indications of both CMV infection and matching HLA type. Overall study results and limits: Cumulated frequencies of public TCR beta families served to identify carriers of CMV plus the relevant HLA. Dominating the ex vivo response were TCR beta clonotypes that were CMV-specific and HLA-C-restricted.

TCRdb reprocessed the reads with MiXCR, giving one entry per CDR3 protein. The sample holds roughly 200,000 distinct CDR3 sequences, 35% to 40% seen once. A remark on this clonotype: Its specificity is not known.

The CDR3 is made up of 14 amino acids. The V and J ends lost 7 bases and 0 bases respectively, with 9 bases between them. This TCR came from a human donor in good health (CMV status not recorded). Some clones in this sample may be carry-over from other donors' samples. Sample: CD8+ T cells from cultured PBMCs, taken from culture after CMV antigen stimulation. This rearrangement joins TRBV12-3 or TRBV12-4 to TRBJ1-4; D remains unclear. CDR3 sequence reads: CASNIRATNEKLFF. The CDR3 DNA reads TGTGCCAGCAACATCAGAGCAACTAATGAAAAACTGTTTTTT.